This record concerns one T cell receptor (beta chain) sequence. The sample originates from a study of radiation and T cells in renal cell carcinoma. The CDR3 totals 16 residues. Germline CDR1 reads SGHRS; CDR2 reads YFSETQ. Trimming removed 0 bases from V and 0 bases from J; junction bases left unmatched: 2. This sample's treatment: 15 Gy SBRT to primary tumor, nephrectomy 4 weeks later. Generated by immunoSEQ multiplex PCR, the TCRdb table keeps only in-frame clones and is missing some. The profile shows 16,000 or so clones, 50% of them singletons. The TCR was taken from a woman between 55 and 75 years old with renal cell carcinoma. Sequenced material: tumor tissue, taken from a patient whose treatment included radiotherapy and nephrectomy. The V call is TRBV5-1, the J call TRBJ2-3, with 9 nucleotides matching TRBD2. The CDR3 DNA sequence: TGCGCCAGCAGCTTGGGACTAGCGGATAGCACAGATACGCAGTATTTT. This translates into CASSLGLADSTDTQYF.